One and the same sample provided the 24 T cell receptor beta chains below, sequenced in a study of T cells after yellow fever vaccination. TCRdb redid the calling of the 5' RACE reads with MiXCR, one entry per CDR3 protein. The sample comprises under 400,000 distinct CDR3 sequences, roughly an eighth of which are singletons, and around 3% rests with the top ten. The sample consisted of CD4+ T cells sorted from PBMCs, taken 15 days after the yellow fever booster vaccination. The origin of the receptors is a man aged 18 to 35 who received the YFV17D yellow fever vaccine.

CDR3 nucleotide sequence: TGTGCCAGCAGCCGGGGGAGTTCCAGTAACTATGGCTACACCTTC. Translated, it gives CASSRGSSSNYGYTF. The rearrangement joins TRBV7-9 to TRBJ1-2; D possibly corresponds to TRBD1 (5 bases). V was clipped by 5 bases and J by 1 base, with 14 bases between them. This CDR3 has 15 amino acids. Looked up from germline, CDR1 is SEHNR and CDR2 is FQNEAQ (reference sequence).

This clonotype has more than one count but fewer than ten. V is TRBV20-1 and J is TRBJ2-1, with D unresolved. There are 11 residues in the CDR3. The germline CDR1 and CDR2 sequences are DFQATT and SNEGSKA (reference sequence). V lost 3 bases, J lost 8 bases, and 8 bases lay in between. DNA of the CDR3: TGCAGTGCTAGTATCATCGATGAGCAGTTCTTC. Its translation: CSASIIDEQFF.

This chain joins TRBV9 and TRBJ1-1; no definite D call. CDR1 SGDLS and CDR2 YYNGEE come from the germline V gene. There are 14 residues in the CDR3. The V end was cut by 4 bases, the J end by 1 base, with 11 bases between. CDR3 residues: CASSPSPSNTEAFF. CDR3 DNA sequence: TGTGCCAGCAGCCCATCACCGTCGAACACTGAAGCTTTCTTT.

The V gene is TRBV4-3, the J gene TRBJ2-3, with D uncertain. Trimming left V 1 base short and J 1 base short, with 6 bases between. CDR1 and CDR2 (germline): LGHNA, YSLEER. The CDR3 covers 14 residues. CDR3 in DNA: TGCGCCAGCAGCCAAGGAGTGGGCACAGATACGCAGTATTTT. Translated, it gives CASSQGVGTDTQYF.

The chain joins TRBV5-1 to TRBJ2-7, with a possible D match to TRBD1 (5 bases). CDR3 length equals 16 residues. Trimming stripped 3 bases from V and 3 bases from J, with 19 bases between. Germline values: CDR1 SGHRS, CDR2 YFSETQ. In DNA, the CDR3 is TGCGCCAGCAGCTCGACCCCGAGTCTAGGGGACTACGAGCAGTACTTC. Encoded protein: CASSSTPSLGDYEQYF.

V usage is TRBV5-1 and J usage is TRBJ2-6, with 13 bases matching TRBD2. This CDR3 has 19 residues. Germline V lookup: CDR1 SGHRS, CDR2 YFSETQ. V was pared by 3 bases and J by 0 bases, with 6 bases of the junction left unmatched. The DNA for the CDR3 is TGCGCCAGCAGCTCCTGGACTAGCGGGGGCCTCTCTGGGGCCAACGTCCTGACTTTC. Translated, it gives CASSSWTSGGLSGANVLTF.

The CDR3 reads CSARTGILYEQYF. The CDR3 DNA follows: TGCAGTGCCCGAACAGGAATCCTATACGAGCAGTACTTC. The V and J genes are TRBV20-1 and TRBJ2-7; tentatively, D is TRBD1 (5 bases). The CDR3 is 13 amino acids. V lost 6 bases and J lost 4, with 16 bases in between. From germline, CDR1 is DFQATT and CDR2 SNEGSKA (reference sequence).

This clonotype appeared many times. The DNA for the CDR3 is TGTGCCAGCAGGACTAGCGGCACAGATACGCAGTATTTT. This codes for CASRTSGTDTQYF. V is TRBV6-2 or TRBV6-3 and J is TRBJ2-3; TRBD2 agrees at 8 bases. The CDR3 has 13 residues. The V gene's germline CDR1 is MNHEY and CDR2 SVGEGT. Losses at the gene ends were 6 bases for V and 1 base for J; bases not matched to a gene: 0.

A few counts support this clonotype. This chain links TRBV7-8 with TRBJ2-4; 7 bases align to TRBD2. The CDR3 consists of 16 residues. With 4 bases clipped from V and 0 bases from J, the junction kept 6 bases outside the gene matches. Per germline, CDR1 SGHVS and CDR2 FQNEAQ. CDR3 coding DNA: TGTGCCAGCAGCTCCTGGGGGAGGGGAGCCAAAAACATTCAGTACTTC. Its translation is CASSSWGRGAKNIQYF.

This clonotype was counted a few times. The chain has TRBV7-2 and TRBJ2-1; TRBD2 matches 9 bases. Germline CDR1 reads SGHTA; CDR2 reads FQGNSA. The CDR3 runs 16 residues. V lost 5 bases and J lost 3; bases outside the gene matches: 8. The CDR3 protein is CASSAGGSGGYNEQFF. In nucleotides, the CDR3 is TGTGCCAGCAGCGCAGGGGGTAGCGGGGGCTACAATGAGCAGTTCTTC.

This clonotype was counted between two and nine times. The chain carries TRBV4-2 and TRBJ2-2; 12 nucleotides align to TRBD2. The trim removed 2 bases at V and 0 bases at J, leaving 1 base unmatched. Germline V gives CDR1 LGHNA, CDR2 YNFKEQ. The CDR3 is made up of 17 amino acids. The CDR3 here is CASSQPSGGANTGELFF. CDR3 in DNA: TGTGCCAGCAGCCAACCTAGCGGGGGGGCGAACACCGGGGAGCTGTTTTTT.

This clonotype occurred a few times. V is TRBV7-2 and J is TRBJ1-1; a weak D match, TRBD1 (6 bases). From germline, CDR1 is SGHTA and CDR2 FQGNSA. This CDR3 region has 14 residues. The V end was cut by 4 bases, the J end by 4 bases, with 13 bases between. CDR3 in amino acids: CASSWTSGVTEAFF. For the CDR3, the DNA is TGTGCCAGCAGCTGGACTTCAGGGGTCACTGAAGCTTTCTTT.

V usage is TRBV5-1 and J usage is TRBJ1-1; 10 nucleotides match TRBD1. The CDR3 loop spans 13 amino acids. The V and J ends lost 6 bases and 5 bases, in that order; junction bases with no gene match: 4. CDR1 and CDR2 (germline): SGHRS, YFSETQ. CDR3 sequence (DNA): TGCGCCAGCAACCGGGACAGGGGTACTGAAGCTTTCTTT. The encoded protein is CASNRDRGTEAFF.

The chain combines TRBV5-1 with TRBJ2-1; the match to TRBD1 covers 8 bases. CDR1 and CDR2 from the germline V gene are SGHRS and YFSETQ. V trimming: 3 bases; J trimming: 8 bases; junction bases outside the gene matches: 4. This CDR3 region has 13 residues. Here the CDR3 reads CASSSGTGDEQFF. The CDR3 DNA is TGCGCCAGCAGCTCCGGGACAGGCGATGAGCAGTTCTTC. The complete variable domain, with remaining parts taken from reference TRBV5-1 and TRBJ2-1, reads KAGVTQTPRYLIKTRGQQVTLSCSPISGHRSVSWYQQTPGQGLQFLFEYFSETQRNKGNFPGRFSGRQFSNSRSEMNVSTLELGDSALYLCASSSGTGDEQFFGPGTRLTVL.

The V and J genes are TRBV28 and TRBJ2-1, with D perhaps TRBD2 (6 bases). V lost 4 bases and J lost 10, with 14 bases in between. CDR1 and CDR2 from the germline V gene are MDHEN and SYDVKM. This CDR3 spans 13 amino acids. The CDR3 region is CASSSAGWGEQFF. Here the CDR3 DNA reads TGTGCCAGCAGTTCAGCGGGCTGGGGAGAGCAGTTCTTC.

This clonotype was observed a few times. The chain employs TRBV9 and TRBJ2-5; a weak D match, TRBD2 (5 bases). There are 14 residues in the CDR3. Trimming took 5 bases from V and 1 from J, leaving 12 bases between them. Germline V gene lookup returns CDR1 SGDLS and CDR2 YYNGEE. This CDR3 reads CASSGGVLQETQYF. CDR3 DNA: TGTGCCAGCAGTGGAGGTGTTCTCCAAGAGACCCAGTACTTC.

This clonotype was found once. This chain links TRBV18 with TRBJ2-5; no firm D call. Germline assignment: CDR1 KGHSH and CDR2 LQKENI. Deletions cut 3 bases from V and 4 bases from J, with 12 bases between. The CDR3 is 14 amino acids. The CDR3 protein is CASSPATSGETQYF. In DNA, the CDR3 is TGTGCCAGCTCACCGGCAACATCGGGAGAGACCCAGTACTTC.

V usage is TRBV7-2 and J usage is TRBJ2-7; 9 bases agree with TRBD2. The V segment lost 5 bases and the J segment 3 bases; nucleotides outside the gene matches: 8. Germline V CDR1 and CDR2: SGHTA, FQGNSA. This CDR3 spans 15 amino acids. In nucleotides, the CDR3 is TGTGCCAGCAGCACGCAGCGGGGGGCCCTCTACGAGCAGTACTTC. Its protein is CASSTQRGALYEQYF.

This clonotype was detected only a few times. The rearrangement uses TRBV6-2 or TRBV6-3 and TRBJ2-1, with a weak D call TRBD2 (5 bases). Germline V lookup: CDR1 MNHEY, CDR2 SVGEGT. The ends were cut back, 7 bases at V and 10 bases at J, with 17 bases in the middle. The CDR3 length is 13 residues. CDR3 sequence: CASKREPTREQFF. The CDR3 nucleotides read TGTGCCAGCAAGAGGGAACCTACTAGGGAGCAGTTCTTC.

The genes are TRBV28 and TRBJ2-7, with TRBD2 matching over 8 bases. CDR1 and CDR2 (germline): MDHEN, SYDVKM. The V segment lost 5 bases and the J segment 6 bases; nucleotides outside the gene matches: 12. This CDR3 is 15 amino acids long. CDR3 sequence (DNA): TGTGCCAGCAGTCTCCGGGCGGGGGGAAGAGGCGAGCAGTACGTC. It specifies CASSLRAGGRGEQYV.

This clonotype was recorded at least ten times. The chain carries TRBV28 and TRBJ2-3, with D perhaps TRBD2 (5 bases). CDR1 and CDR2 from the germline V gene are MDHEN and SYDVKM. The germline V and J ends were trimmed by 5 bases and 1 base, with 13 bases remaining between them. The CDR3 contains 15 residues. CDR3 sequence reads: CASSPPGGRTDTQYF. The CDR3 bases are TGTGCCAGCAGTCCCCCCGGCGGGCGCACAGATACGCAGTATTTT.

This rearrangement joins TRBV20-1 to TRBJ1-3; D is perhaps TRBD1 (6 bases). The CDR3 runs to 14 residues. The V and J ends lost 2 bases and 1 base respectively, with 9 bases between them. CDR1 is DFQATT, CDR2 SNEGSKA, per germline (reference sequence). The CDR3 spells CSARRGVSGNTIYF. The CDR3 DNA reads TGCAGTGCTAGAAGGGGGGTTTCTGGAAACACCATATATTTT.

This chain uses TRBV6-2 or TRBV6-3 with TRBJ2-5; 11 nucleotides align to TRBD2. The CDR3 covers 14 residues. From germline, CDR1 is MNHEY and CDR2 SVGEGT. V lost 6 bases to trimming and J lost 7 bases; unmatched junction nucleotides: 7. The CDR3 bases are TGTGCCAGCAGCGTTAGCGGGGGGGCGATGACCCAGTACTTC. Amino acid sequence: CASSVSGGAMTQYF.

This rearrangement joins TRBV20-1 to TRBJ1-2; no firm D call. The germline V and J ends were trimmed by 4 bases and 8 bases, with 14 bases remaining between them. Germline assignment: CDR1 DFQATT and CDR2 SNEGSKA (reference sequence). This CDR3 is built from 12 residues. The chain's CDR3 is CSAIEGSWGYTF. The CDR3 bases are TGCAGTGCTATAGAGGGATCATGGGGCTACACCTTC.